This TCR beta chain originates from a study of T cells expressing NK-cell markers. Study-wide context: It was sorted CD3+CD56+NKG2C+, CD3+CD56+NKG2C- and CD3+CD56-NKG2C+ T cells that supplied the TCR beta repertoires. HCMV seropositivity characterized seven of the eight sequenced donors, and seronegativity one.

TCRdb reworked the 5' RACE reads into one entry per CDR3 protein, no DNA. This sample's table reports 150,000 to 200,000 distinct CDR3 sequences. Comment on this clonotype: Its antigen is unknown.

CDR3 length equals 17 residues. The V gene's germline CDR1 is MDHEN and CDR2 SYDVKM. General observations from the study: Expanded NKG2C+ T cell clones were not confirmed as HCMV-specific. Several donors likewise had their CD3+CD56-NKG2C+ fraction led by these clonotypes.

Sequenced material: blood T cells: a sorted CD56 or NKG2C T cell subset, CD4+ or CD8+ T cells, or bulk PBMC T cells (not recorded which). This TCR was sampled from a woman aged 18 to 75 in good health. V is TRBV28 and J is TRBJ1-5; the TRBD1 assignment by TCRdb is unverifiable without DNA. Here the CDR3 reads CASSTRTGGYSNQPQHF.